The 12 T cell receptor beta chains below come from one sample, sequenced in a study of HIV-infected children after antiretroviral therapy interruption. Treatment meaning: PENTA 11 planned treatment interruption arm or continuous ART arm. The TCR library was built from RNA with a 3' RACE protocol and unique molecular identifiers. TCRdb reprocessed the 3' RACE reads with MiXCR, giving one entry per CDR3 protein. The sample records 40,000 or so distinct CDR3 sequences, around 7% being singletons. The starting material was CD45RA+ CD4+ T cells from PBMCs, pooled from several time points, obtained from a donor given antiretroviral therapy, either interrupted or continuous. Stated subset: naive CD4+ CD45RA+ CD45RO- T cells. These receptors were collected from a pool of human donors with HIV.

This clonotype was detected ten times or more. The chain carries TRBV10-3 and TRBJ2-1; D is unclear. V lost 7 bases and J 4 bases, leaving 8 bases between the germline ends. This CDR3 contains 12 residues. CDR1 and CDR2 from the germline V gene are ENHRY and SYGVKD. CDR3 nucleotide sequence: TGTGCCATCACCGACTTATACAATGAGCAGTTCTTC. The encoded protein is CAITDLYNEQFF.

At least ten counts were recorded for this clonotype. The V gene is TRBV15, the J gene TRBJ2-3; D unresolved. CDR1 LNHNV and CDR2 YYDKDF come from the germline V gene (reference sequence). V was cut by 0 bases and J by 5 bases, with 3 bases left in between. The CDR3 has 12 residues. CDR3 region: CATSREGDTQYF. The DNA of the CDR3 is TGTGCCACCAGCAGAGAAGGAGATACGCAGTATTTT.

This clonotype was seen many times. This chain uses TRBV10-3 with TRBJ2-7; TRBD1 agrees at 9 bases. CDR3 length: 13 amino acids. Trimming took 6 bases from V and 3 from J; bases not matched to a gene: 3. Germline CDR1 reads ENHRY; CDR2 reads SYGVKD. CDR3 sequence reads: CAIRGQGHYEQYF. CDR3 nucleotides: TGTGCCATCAGGGGACAGGGCCACTACGAGCAGTACTTC.

The chain is built from TRBV20-1 and TRBJ2-1, with 10 bases fitting TRBD2. With 3 bases clipped from V and 8 bases from J, the junction kept 4 bases outside the gene matches. The CDR3 loop spans 13 amino acids. Germline V gene sequence: CDR1 DFQATT, CDR2 SNEGSKA (reference sequence). The CDR3 is CSARSGGAYEQFF. For the CDR3, the DNA is TGCAGTGCTAGGAGCGGGGGGGCATATGAGCAGTTCTTC.

This clonotype was observed at least ten times. The chain is built from TRBV19 and TRBJ1-5, with D possibly matching TRBD1 (6 bases). From germline, CDR1 is LNHDA and CDR2 SQIVND (reference sequence). The CDR3 totals 15 residues. V gave up 7 bases and J gave up 6 bases, with 19 bases separating them. The CDR3 nucleotides are TGTGCCAGTACCCCTGCCTGGGGGGCGGGTCAGCCCCAGCATTTT. Translating it yields CASTPAWGAGQPQHF.

This clonotype came up many times. This chain uses TRBV14 with TRBJ2-2; 8 bases agree with TRBD2. This CDR3 has 18 amino acids. Looked up from germline, CDR1 is SGHDN and CDR2 is FVKESK. V dropped 7 bases and J dropped 2; count of bases not matched to a gene: 15. The CDR3 sequence is CASTASRWSGRNTGELFF. The DNA of the CDR3 is TGTGCCAGCACCGCCTCCCGGTGGAGCGGGAGAAACACCGGGGAGCTGTTTTTT.

This clonotype was observed many times. The chain couples TRBV20-1 to TRBJ2-3; TRBD2 is a possible D gene (6 bases). Deletions cut 1 base from V and 11 bases from J, with 10 bases between. This CDR3 is built from 11 residues. The V gene's germline CDR1 is DFQATT and CDR2 SNEGSKA (reference sequence). CDR3 nucleotide sequence: TGCAGTGCTAGAGGGCGGGGCGAGCAGTATTTT. It translates to CSARGRGEQYF.

The chain combines TRBV27 with TRBJ1-6; D unresolved. V shed 5 bases and J shed 4 bases, with 6 bases lying between them. The CDR3 totals 13 residues. CDR1 and CDR2 from the germline V gene are MNHEY and SMNVEV (reference sequence). In nucleotides, the CDR3 is TGTGCCAGCAGTCCCCCGTATAATTCACCCCTCCACTTT. Its translation is CASSPPYNSPLHF.

This clonotype was observed many times. This rearrangement joins TRBV7-9 to TRBJ2-7, with D hard to call. This CDR3 has 10 residues. Trimming stripped 8 bases from V and 6 bases from J, with 8 bases between. CDR1 SEHNR and CDR2 FQNEAQ come from the germline V gene (reference sequence). Here the CDR3 DNA reads TGTGCCAGCGGGATCGTCGAGCAGTACTTC. Translated, it gives CASGIVEQYF. Using reference TRBV7-9 and TRBJ2-7 for the parts outside the CDR3, the full variable domain is DTGVSQNPRHKITKRGQNVTFRCDPISEHNRLYWYRQTLGQGPEFLTYFQNEAQLEKSRLLSDRFSAERPKGSFSTLEIQRTEQGDSAMYLCASGIVEQYFGPGTRLTVT.

The chain joins TRBV13 to TRBJ2-1; 12 bases are a match to TRBD1. The CDR3 extends over 15 amino acids. Germline values: CDR1 PRHDT, CDR2 FYEKMQ (reference sequence). V was pared by 8 bases and J by 9 bases, with 11 bases of the junction left unmatched. CDR3: CASSGGTGGYAEQFF. The CDR3 region has the DNA TGTGCCAGCTCCGGCGGGACAGGGGGCTATGCTGAGCAGTTCTTC.

This clonotype was observed many times. CDR3 region: CASSLDRNREVDGYTF. The CDR3 DNA follows: TGTGCCAGCAGCTTAGACAGGAACAGGGAAGTGGATGGCTACACCTTC. J is TRBJ1-2 and V is TRBV7-2; D is perhaps TRBD1 (6 bases). This CDR3 is built from 16 residues. V was shortened by 1 base and J by 6 bases, with 18 bases between the two germline ends. CDR1 and CDR2 from the germline V gene are SGHTA and FQGNSA.

This clonotype was seen only a few times. This chain links TRBV6-6 with TRBJ1-5; D gene uncertain. Germline V CDR1 and CDR2: MNHNY, SVGAGI (reference sequence). The CDR3 consists of 15 residues. Trimming stripped 11 bases from V and 1 base from J, with 18 bases between. The CDR3, as DNA: TGTGCCGTGACATGGTCCGGCAAGAGCAATCAGCCCCAGCATTTT. Its protein product is CAVTWSGKSNQPQHF.